The clone carrying this TCR beta chain appeared many times. As yet, its antigen is unknown. The record originates from a study of T-cell reconstitution after alpha-beta-depleted transplantation in children. Overall study results and limits: Newly made T cells mostly supplied T-cell counts and diversity one year after transplant.

V lost 1 base to trimming and J lost 1 base, with 7 bases between them. Looked up from germline, CDR1 is MGHRA and CDR2 is YSYEKL. The CDR3 has 14 amino acids. Unique molecular identifiers tagged the TCRbeta library. TCRdb ran MiXCR on the PCR reads and lists one entry per CDR3 protein. Among fewer than 350,000 distinct CDR3 sequences listed, just over 7.5% were seen once. Sequencing used peripheral blood, obtained 360 days after TCRalphabeta/CD19-depleted stem cell transplant. This TCR came from a female patient between 2 and 15 years old who had a stem cell transplant for Fanconi anemia, so the T cells may come from the graft donor. The chain is built from TRBV4-1 and TRBJ1-1; the D is unclear. CDR3 sequence (DNA): TGCGCCAGCAGCCAAGTGCCGGCGAACACTGAAGCTTTCTTT. Its translation is CASSQVPANTEAFF.